The rows below give T cell receptor beta chains drawn from one sample of a study of the immune and genomic landscape of osteosarcoma. Profiled with immunoSEQ multiplex PCR; TCRdb holds only in-frame clones, not every one. Of 5,000 to 5,500 clones in the sample, 77% are singletons; the top ten hold approximately 6.2%. Sequences were obtained from osteosarcoma tumor tissue from the lung. These receptors all stem from a human donor with osteosarcoma. Each CDR3 is given with its conserved first and last residue. The D gene is left open where the match is weak. Not all rows give a size; the values are once, few, many and, for expanded clones, a class.

TRBJ2-7,.,.,TRBV11-3,CASSSSYEQYF,TGTGCCAGCAGCTCCTCCTACGAGCAGTACTTC
TRBJ1-1,.,.,TRBV5-8,CASGLLVSAAFF,TGTGCCAGCGGCTTGCTTGTCAGTGCCGCTTTCTTT
TRBJ2-7,.,.,TRBV2,CASLRAESAYEQYF,TGTGCCAGCCTAAGAGCGGAATCCGCCTACGAGCAGTACTTC
TRBJ1-3,few,.,TRBV7-2,CASSLGTISGNTIYF,TGTGCCAGCAGCTTAGGGACCATCTCTGGAAACACCATATATTTT
TRBJ2-3,.,TRBD2,TRBV19,CASVLAGGTTDTQYF,TGTGCCAGTGTACTAGCGGGAGGGACCACAGATACGCAGTATTTT
TRBJ2-1,.,TRBD1,TRBV5-5,CASSWGIGTGSFNEQFF,TGTGCCAGCAGCTGGGGTATTGGGACAGGGTCTTTCAATGAGCAGTTCTTC
TRBJ2-1,.,.,TRBV9,CASSVDGPWDEQFF,TGTGCCAGCAGCGTAGATGGACCGTGGGATGAGCAGTTCTTC
TRBJ2-5,.,.,TRBV5-4,CASRHGTRNKETQYF,TGTGCCAGCAGGCACGGGACTCGCAACAAAGAGACCCAGTACTTC
TRBJ2-6,.,TRBD1,TRBV5-1,CGAGGQGRSGANVLTF,TGCGGAGCAGGGGGACAGGGGCGTTCTGGGGCCAACGTCCTGACTTTC
TRBJ2-2,.,.,TRBV19,CASSPTGNTGELFF,TGTGCCAGTAGCCCGACGGGGAACACCGGGGAGCTGTTTTTT
TRBJ1-2,.,TRBD1,TRBV9,CASSPHRGRPQSNYGYTF,TGTGCCAGCAGCCCTCACAGGGGGCGACCCCAATCTAACTATGGCTACACCTTC
TRBJ2-7,.,TRBD2,TRBV30,CAWSVWRTSGFTYEQYF,TGTGCCTGGAGTGTATGGAGGACTAGCGGATTCACCTACGAGCAGTACTTC
TRBJ1-1,.,.,TRBV6-5,CASSYWGNTEAFF,TGTGCCAGCAGTTACTGGGGGAACACTGAAGCTTTCTTT
TRBJ2-1,.,TRBD2,TRBV5-1,CASKGRTGTSQSSYNEQFF,TGCGCCAGCAAGGGGCGGACTGGGACTAGCCAAAGCTCCTACAATGAGCAGTTCTTC
TRBJ1-5,.,.,TRBV4-3,CASSHSGGADQPQHF,TGCGCCAGCAGCCACTCCGGGGGGGCGGATCAGCCCCAGCATTTT
TRBJ1-1,.,.,TRBV5-1,CASSYYSTGTEAFF,TGCGCCAGCAGCTACTACAGTACTGGCACTGAAGCTTTCTTT
TRBJ2-1,.,.,TRBV27,CASSLRYGYHEQFF,TGTGCCAGCAGTTTAAGGTACGGATACCATGAGCAGTTCTTC
TRBJ2-1,.,TRBD1,TRBV7-2,CASSQRQGNNEQFF,TGTGCCAGCAGCCAAAGACAGGGTAACAATGAGCAGTTCTTC
TRBJ2-7,.,TRBD1,TRBV30,CAWSRGPYEQYF,TGTGCCTGGAGCAGGGGGCCCTACGAGCAGTACTTC
TRBJ1-1,.,TRBD1,TRBV2,CASSLTGYTEAFF,TGTGCCAGCAGCCTGACAGGGTACACTGAAGCTTTCTTT
TRBJ2-7,.,TRBD2,TRBV5-5,CASSPGTSPIYEQYF,TGTGCCAGCAGCCCGGGGACTAGTCCAATTTACGAGCAGTACTTC
TRBJ2-3,.,TRBD1,TRBV5-4,CASSFQGATDTQYF,TGTGCCAGCAGCTTTCAGGGGGCGACGGATACGCAGTATTTT
TRBJ1-1,.,.,TRBV11-3,CASSLESGDGKAFF,TGTGCCAGCAGCTTAGAGTCGGGGGACGGAAAAGCTTTCTTT
TRBJ2-1,.,.,TRBV9,CASSARKRDTGAGVGEQFF,TGTGCCAGCAGCGCCCGCAAAAGAGATACAGGGGCGGGGGTTGGTGAGCAGTTCTTC
TRBJ2-5,.,.,TRBV10-3,CAISDTQGSMETQYF,TGTGCCATCAGTGACACCCAGGGGTCCATGGAGACCCAGTACTTC
TRBJ1-1,.,.,TRBV7-9,CASSLGSGNTEAFF,TGTGCCAGCAGCTTAGGGTCAGGAAACACTGAAGCTTTCTTT
TRBJ1-1,few,.,TRBV18,CASSAAGGNTEAFF,TGTGCCAGCTCAGCCGCCGGGGGGAACACTGAAGCTTTCTTT
TRBJ2-2,.,.,TRBV21-1,CASSKGAGVSTGELFF,TGTGCCAGCAGCAAAGGGGCGGGAGTGAGCACCGGGGAGCTGTTTTTT
TRBJ2-7,once,.,TRBV5-1,CASSFTGQSYEQYF,TGCGCCAGCAGCTTCACCGGCCAGTCCTACGAGCAGTACTTC
TRBJ2-2,.,TRBD1,TRBV29-1,CSAEVRDRLSGELFF,TGCAGCGCTGAAGTCCGGGACAGGTTGAGCGGGGAGCTGTTTTTT
TRBJ2-4,few,TRBD1,TRBV13,CASSPRTGLAKNIQYF,TGTGCCAGCAGCCCCCGGACAGGGCTAGCCAAAAACATTCAGTACTTC
TRBJ2-3,.,TRBD2,TRBV7-7,CASSGGGGPDTQYF,TGTGCTAGCAGCGGCGGGGGGGGGCCAGATACGCAGTATTTT
TRBJ2-2,.,.,TRBV5-1,CASSGGLTNTGELFF,TGCGCCAGCAGCGGGGGGCTAACAAACACCGGGGAGCTGTTTTTT
TRBJ1-2,.,.,TRBV5-4,CASSSRIRGANYGYTF,TGTGCCAGCAGCTCGCGCATTCGGGGGGCCAACTATGGCTACACCTTC
TRBJ1-6,.,TRBD1,TRBV14,CASSHPAGGNSPLHF,TGTGCCAGCAGCCATCCCGCAGGGGGAAATTCACCCCTCCACTTT
TRBJ1-2,once,TRBD1,TRBV5-1,CASRPIQGSEGYTF,TGCGCCAGCAGACCGATACAGGGGTCGGAAGGCTACACCTTC
TRBJ2-1,few,.,TRBV5-1,CASSLALDGLTNEQFF,TGCGCCAGCAGCTTGGCCTTAGACGGACTGACCAATGAGCAGTTCTTC
TRBJ2-7,.,TRBD1,TRBV7-3,CASSLSGQGSYEQYF,TGTGCCAGCAGCTTATCGGGACAGGGTTCCTACGAGCAGTACTTC
TRBJ2-3,once,.,TRBV4-1,CASSQVGVKADTQYF,TGCGCCAGCAGCCAAGTCGGGGTGAAAGCAGATACGCAGTATTTT
TRBJ2-7,few,.,TRBV18,CASSPGRVHLEQYF,TGTGCCAGCTCACCGGGCAGGGTTCACCTCGAGCAGTACTTC
TRBJ2-7,.,.,TRBV10-3,CAISEAARSSYEQYF,TGTGCCATCAGTGAGGCGGCGCGGAGCTCCTACGAGCAGTACTTC